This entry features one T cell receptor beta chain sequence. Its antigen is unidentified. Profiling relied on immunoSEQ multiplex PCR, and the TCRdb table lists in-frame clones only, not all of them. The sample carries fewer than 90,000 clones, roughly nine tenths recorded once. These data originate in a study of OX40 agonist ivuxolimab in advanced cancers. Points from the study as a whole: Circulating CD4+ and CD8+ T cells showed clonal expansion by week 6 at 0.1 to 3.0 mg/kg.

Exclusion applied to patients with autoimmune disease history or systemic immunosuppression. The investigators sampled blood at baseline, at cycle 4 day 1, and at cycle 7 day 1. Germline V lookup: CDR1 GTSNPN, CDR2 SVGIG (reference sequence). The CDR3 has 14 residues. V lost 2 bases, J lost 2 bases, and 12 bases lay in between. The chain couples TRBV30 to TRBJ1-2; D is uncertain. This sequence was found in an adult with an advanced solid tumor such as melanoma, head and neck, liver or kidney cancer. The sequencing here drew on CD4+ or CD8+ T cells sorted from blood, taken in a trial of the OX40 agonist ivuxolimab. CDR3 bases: TGTGCCTGGAGTTTTGGCTCACGCAACTATGGCTACACCTTC. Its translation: CAWSFGSRNYGYTF.